A single sample is the source of the 12 T cell receptor beta chains below, sequenced in a study of metastatic and nonmetastatic thyroid tumors. Every patient underwent thyroid surgery untreated. With MiXCR, TCRdb called clones anew from the PCR reads. The table records about 14,000 clones, approximately 29% of them present only once. Material: tumor tissue. These receptor sequences come from a female donor with papillary thyroid cancer or a benign thyroid nodule (not recorded which). Some clones in this sample may be carry-over from other donors' samples.

This clone was recorded many times. The DNA of the CDR3 is TGTGCCAGCTCACCAGGGGGCCACTATGGCTACACCTTC. This sequence encodes CASSPGGHYGYTF. The chain couples TRBV18 to TRBJ1-2, with D tentatively TRBD1 (6 bases). Trimming took off 2 bases at V and 3 bases at J, with 7 bases between the two ends. Germline assignment: CDR1 KGHSH and CDR2 LQKENI. The CDR3 sequence is 13 residues long. The full variable domain, with the rest looked up from reference TRBV18 and TRBJ1-2, is NAGVMQNPRHLVRRRGQEARLRCSPMKGHSHVYWYRQLPEEGLKFMVYLQKENIIDESGMPKERFSAEFPKEGPSILRIQQVVRGDSAAYFCASSPGGHYGYTFGSGTRLTVV.

This clone was counted at least ten times. The rearrangement joins TRBV20-1 to TRBJ2-1; 10 bases are a match to TRBD2. From germline, CDR1 is DFQATT and CDR2 SNEGSKA (reference sequence). J was trimmed by 5 bases and V by 1 base; bases with no gene match: 11. The CDR3 totals 17 residues. CDR3 in amino acids: CSARGGPGLAAHNEQFF. In DNA form, the CDR3 reads TGCAGTGCTAGAGGGGGGCCCGGACTAGCGGCCCACAATGAGCAGTTCTTC.

This chain joins TRBV7-3 and TRBJ2-7, with D tentatively TRBD2 (6 bases). V lost 5 bases, J lost 5 bases, and 16 bases lay in between. The CDR3 is 14 residues long. From germline, CDR1 is SGHTA and CDR2 FQGTGA. This CDR3 reads CASSQGGQGHEQYF. For the CDR3, the DNA is TGTGCCAGCAGCCAAGGAGGGCAGGGCCACGAGCAGTACTTC.

This chain uses TRBV27 with TRBJ1-2, with a possible D match to TRBD1 (6 bases). The V gene lost 5 bases and the J gene lost 4 bases, with 17 bases spanning the gap. This CDR3 has 15 amino acids. CDR1 and CDR2 (germline): MNHEY, SMNVEV (reference sequence). The CDR3 DNA is TGTGCCAGCAGTAGGGGGGGCGGGGGCACCTATGGCTACACCTTC. Encoded protein: CASSRGGGGTYGYTF.

This sequence joins TRBV6-1 and TRBJ2-7; D remains ambiguous. CDR1 and CDR2 from the germline V gene are MNHNS and SASEGT. This CDR3 comprises 13 residues. Here the CDR3 DNA reads TGTGCTACGCATACGGCGGCCCCGCGCGAGCAGTACTTC. Amino acids: CATHTAAPREQYF.

This clone was seen a handful of times. The V and J genes are TRBV6-5 and TRBJ1-2; D is uncertain. This CDR3 spans 14 amino acids. Germline values: CDR1 MNHEY, CDR2 SVGAGI. V gave up 0 bases and J gave up 8 bases, with 13 bases separating them. CDR3 sequence reads: CASSYSERGVGYTF. The CDR3 coding sequence is TGTGCCAGCAGTTACTCAGAGCGGGGAGTGGGCTACACCTTC.

The rearrangement joins TRBV6-1 to TRBJ2-7; weak D call: TRBD1 (6 bases). The length of the CDR3 is 13 residues. Germline V gene sequence: CDR1 MNHNS, CDR2 SASEGT. V was pared by 7 bases and J by 4 bases, with 14 bases between. This chain's CDR3 is CASTSLQGYEQYF. The CDR3 DNA follows: TGTGCCAGCACAAGTTTACAGGGTTACGAGCAGTACTTC.

This chain connects TRBV20-1 to TRBJ2-7; 7 nucleotides line up with TRBD1. Germline CDR1 DFQATT, CDR2 SNEGSKA (reference sequence). The CDR3 totals 12 residues. V gave up 5 bases and J gave up 3 bases; unmatched junction bases: 4. The CDR3, as DNA: TGCAGTGCTTTCCGGGACAGCTACGAGCAGTACTTC. Translation gives CSAFRDSYEQYF.

The chain combines TRBV7-2 with TRBJ2-1; D uncertain. The germline gives CDR1 SGHTA, CDR2 FQGNSA. This CDR3 contains 14 residues. The V and J ends lost 5 bases and 8 bases respectively, with 16 bases between them. CDR3 region: CASSRPPAWHEQFF. DNA of the CDR3: TGTGCCAGCAGCCGCCCCCCAGCGTGGCATGAGCAGTTCTTC.

In its sample, this clone was seen many times. The same CDR3 can be traced to other DNA sequences in this sample. V usage is TRBV29-1 and J usage is TRBJ2-1; the D gene is possibly TRBD1 (7 bases). V lost 6 bases, J lost 6 bases, and 12 bases lay in between. The CDR3 has 12 residues. CDR1 is SQVTM, CDR2 ANQGSEA, per germline. CDR3 sequence (DNA): TGCAGCGTCGGGGGACAGACCAATGAGCAGTTCTTC. It encodes CSVGGQTNEQFF.

The chain uses TRBV5-4 and TRBJ2-1, with 9 bases fitting TRBD2. Trimming removed 0 bases from V and 5 bases from J; junction bases left unmatched: 9. CDR1 and CDR2 (germline): SGHNT, YYREEE (reference sequence). CDR3 length: 17 residues. The CDR3 here is CASSLGMRLAGHNEQFF. CDR3 sequence (DNA): TGTGCCAGCAGCTTGGGTATGAGGCTAGCGGGGCACAATGAGCAGTTCTTC.

For the CDR3, the DNA is TGTGCCAGTATTCGGACTTCGTACCGTCAGCCCCAGCATTTT. It is translated as CASIRTSYRQPQHF. The rearrangement uses TRBV19 and TRBJ1-5; D gene ambiguous. V lost 7 bases, J lost 6 bases, and 16 bases lay in between. The CDR3 spans 14 residues. Germline values: CDR1 LNHDA, CDR2 SQIVND (reference sequence).